Listed below are T cell receptor beta chains from one sample, sequenced in a study of T cell responses to AZD1222 COVID-19 vaccine. Produced via immunoSEQ multiplex PCR; TCRdb's table is partial and in-frame only. Of 120,000 to 150,000 clones in the sample, about nine tenths are singletons; the top ten hold roughly 1.7%. Specimen: peripheral blood, collected 28 days after the second AZD1222 dose. The receptors originated from an adult who received the AZD1222 COVID-19 vaccine. Each CDR3 is given with its conserved first and last residue. The D gene is left open where the match is weak.

d_call v_call cdr3_aa
NA TRBV3-1/TRBV3-2 CASSKSGGELFF
NA TRBV21-1 CASSALAGAPATQYF
TRBD1 TRBV11-2 CASSHPAGTGGSPLHF
NA TRBV29-1 CSVGVQGLGNTIYF
TRBD2 TRBV11-2 CASSRLADNEQFF
TRBD1 TRBV6-2/TRBV6-3 CASSYNRGGTEAFF
NA TRBV5-4 CASSLSDLDQETQYF
NA TRBV11-3 CASSLGQPGQETQYF
NA TRBV30 CAWSGMGAKETQYF
NA TRBV3-1/TRBV3-2 CASSQTTSNEQFF
TRBD1 TRBV29-1 CSVSGQVTGANVLTF
NA TRBV10-1 CASSGGRGSTYF
NA TRBV30 CAWSGGLVETQYF
NA TRBV5-4 CASALTGRLQETQYF
NA TRBV7-2 CASSREPNTEAFF
NA TRBV29-1 CSVRVNGYTF
NA TRBV28 CASSLGVALSYEQYF
NA TRBV29-1 CSVGHPRDEAFF
NA TRBV27 CASSPSGSQEGRGYTF
TRBD2 TRBV30 CAWTPAAGKYEQYF
TRBD2 TRBV12-3/TRBV12-4 CASNPGGSEQFF
NA TRBV5-5 CASSLDPGVFNSPLHF
NA TRBV4-3 CASSQDRASAETQYF
TRBD2 TRBV7-3 CASSTGLTGITDTQYF
TRBD1 TRBV5-1 CASSLAGGHNEQFF
NA TRBV7-2 CASSLQSNANEKLFF
NA TRBV7-9 CASAGPSLETQYF
NA TRBV30 CAGGSGAGETQYF
NA TRBV28 CASTPGGGLYGYTF
NA TRBV2 CASSDLEQGYSNQPQHF